This paragraph reports one TCR beta chain. The table came from immunoSEQ multiplex PCR; TCRdb's copy has only in-frame clones and leaves some out. This sample has around 100,000 clones; roughly 94% occur once, and the top ten carry approximately 0.35%. The sample originates from a study of technical replicates of blood from a few donors. Trimming removed 7 bases at V and 7 bases at J, with 13 bases between. Germline CDR1 GTSNPN, CDR2 SVGIG (reference sequence). CDR3 length: 11 residues. The source of this sequence is a human donor in good health. The rearrangement joins TRBV30 to TRBJ1-1; perhaps TRBD1 as D (6 bases). The specimen was T cells isolated from PBMCs. The CDR3 DNA reads TGTGCCTTTGGGGGAGGGGGTGAAGCTTTCTTT. Its translation: CAFGGGGEAFF.